This T cell receptor (beta chain) came from a study of T cell repertoires in cytomegalovirus infection. Study background: Public signatures in TCR beta pointed to CMV infection and matching HLA type.

MiXCR was run by TCRdb on the reads, yielding one entry per CDR3 protein. The sample gives 150,000 to 200,000 distinct CDR3 sequences, approximately 18% of which show up once; approximately 25% is in the top ten. Trimming removed 1 base from V and 0 bases from J, with 16 bases in between. Germline V gives CDR1 SQVTM, CDR2 ANQGSEA. The CDR3 is 17 amino acids. This receptor was identified in a human donor in good health (CMV status not recorded). Some clones in this sample may be carry-over from other donors' samples. Sequencing was done on a sample of CD8+ T cells from PBMCs. The chain has TRBV29-1 and TRBJ2-1; D gene ambiguous. The CDR3 sequence: CSVEGQEGISSYNEQFF. The CDR3 DNA reads as TGCAGCGTTGAAGGGCAGGAAGGAATAAGCTCCTACAATGAGCAGTTCTTC.